The TCR beta chain described here comes from a study of blood T cells in healthy people across ages. This clonotype was counted many times. Germline V gene lookup returns CDR1 ENHRY and CDR2 SYGVKD. There are 13 residues in the CDR3. V lost 10 bases and J lost 5; bases outside the gene matches: 5. For the second PCR, which ran for about 7 to 11 cycles, a sample-barcoded 5' primer and a J-beta primer mix were used. TCRdb ran MiXCR on the 5' RACE reads and lists one entry per CDR3 protein. The sample includes about 1.4 million distinct CDR3 sequences, around 59% of them seen just once. The chain is built from TRBV10-3 and TRBJ1-4, with 9 bases aligning to TRBD1. Sequenced sample: blood. This receptor was obtained from a young man in good health. The CDR3 sequence is CATPGQGNEKLFF. CDR3 nucleotides: TGTGCCACCCCGGGACAGGGCAATGAAAAACTGTTTTTT.